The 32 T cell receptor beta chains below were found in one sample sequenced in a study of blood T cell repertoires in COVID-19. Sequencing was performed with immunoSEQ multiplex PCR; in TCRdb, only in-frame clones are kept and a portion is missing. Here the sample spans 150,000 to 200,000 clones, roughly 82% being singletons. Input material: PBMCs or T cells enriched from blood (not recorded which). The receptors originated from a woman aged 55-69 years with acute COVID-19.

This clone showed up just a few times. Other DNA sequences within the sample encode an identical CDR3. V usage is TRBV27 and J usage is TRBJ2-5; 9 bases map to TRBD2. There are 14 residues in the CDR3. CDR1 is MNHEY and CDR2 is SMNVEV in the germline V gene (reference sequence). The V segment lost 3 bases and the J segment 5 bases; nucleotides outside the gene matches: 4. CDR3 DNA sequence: TGTGCCAGCAGTTTCGCGGGAGGGGGGGAGACCCAGTACTTC. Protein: CASSFAGGGETQYF.

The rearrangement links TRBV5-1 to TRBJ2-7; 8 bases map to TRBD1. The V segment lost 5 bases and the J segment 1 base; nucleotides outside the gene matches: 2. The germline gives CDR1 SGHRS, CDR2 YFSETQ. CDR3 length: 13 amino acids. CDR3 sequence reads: CASRRTGSYEQYF. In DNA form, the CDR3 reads TGCGCCAGCAGAAGGACAGGGTCCTACGAGCAGTACTTC.

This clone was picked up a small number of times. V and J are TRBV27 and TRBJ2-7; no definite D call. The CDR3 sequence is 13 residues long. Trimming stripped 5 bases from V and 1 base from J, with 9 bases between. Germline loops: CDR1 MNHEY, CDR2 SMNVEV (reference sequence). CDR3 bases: TGTGCCAGCAGTCCGACACCTTCCTACGAGCAGTACTTC. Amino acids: CASSPTPSYEQYF.

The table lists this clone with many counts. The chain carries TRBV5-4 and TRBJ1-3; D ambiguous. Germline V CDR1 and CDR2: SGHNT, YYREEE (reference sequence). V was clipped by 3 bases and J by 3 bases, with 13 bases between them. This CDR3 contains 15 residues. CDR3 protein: CASSSSREVGNTIYF. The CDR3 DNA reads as TGTGCCAGCAGCTCGAGCCGGGAAGTTGGAAACACCATATATTTT. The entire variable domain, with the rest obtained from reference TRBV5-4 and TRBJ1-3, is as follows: ETGVTQSPTHLIKTRGQQVTLRCSSQSGHNTVSWYQQALGQGPQFIFQYYREEENGRGNFPPRFSGLQFPNYSSELNVNALELDDSALYLCASSSSREVGNTIYFGEGSWLTVV.

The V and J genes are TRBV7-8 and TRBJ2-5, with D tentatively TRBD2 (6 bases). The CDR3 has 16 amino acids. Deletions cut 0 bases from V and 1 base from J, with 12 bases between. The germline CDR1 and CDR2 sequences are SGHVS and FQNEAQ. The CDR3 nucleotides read TGTGCCAGCAGCTTAGCGGGGGGACTCACCCAAGAGACCCAGTACTTC. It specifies CASSLAGGLTQETQYF.

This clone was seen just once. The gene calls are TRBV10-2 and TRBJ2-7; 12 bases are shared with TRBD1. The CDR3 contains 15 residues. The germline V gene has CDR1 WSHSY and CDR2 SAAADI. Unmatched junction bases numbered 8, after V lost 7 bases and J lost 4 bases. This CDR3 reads CASTPGQGAWYEQYV. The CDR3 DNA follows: TGCGCCAGCACCCCGGGACAGGGGGCTTGGTACGAGCAGTACGTC.

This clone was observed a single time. The CDR3 region has the DNA TGTGCCAGCAGCTTAGATTCGGGGGTCGGCACTGAAGCTTTCTTT. Translated: CASSLDSGVGTEAFF. The chain links TRBV7-6 to TRBJ1-1, with D possibly matching TRBD1 (5 bases). The CDR3 extends over 15 amino acids. V was clipped by 1 base and J by 4 bases, with 13 bases between them. CDR1 SGHVS and CDR2 FNYEAQ come from the germline V gene.

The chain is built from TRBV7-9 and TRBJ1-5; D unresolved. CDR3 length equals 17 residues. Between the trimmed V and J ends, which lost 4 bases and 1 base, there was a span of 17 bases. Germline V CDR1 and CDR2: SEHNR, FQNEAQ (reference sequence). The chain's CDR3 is CASSSLRSTGSNQPQHF. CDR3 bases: TGTGCCAGCAGCTCCCTAAGATCTACGGGAAGCAATCAGCCCCAGCATTTT. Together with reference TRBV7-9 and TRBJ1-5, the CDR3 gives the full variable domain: DTGVSQNPRHKITKRGQNVTFRCDPISEHNRLYWYRQTLGQGPEFLTYFQNEAQLEKSRLLSDRFSAERPKGSFSTLEIQRTEQGDSAMYLCASSSLRSTGSNQPQHFGDGTRLSIL.

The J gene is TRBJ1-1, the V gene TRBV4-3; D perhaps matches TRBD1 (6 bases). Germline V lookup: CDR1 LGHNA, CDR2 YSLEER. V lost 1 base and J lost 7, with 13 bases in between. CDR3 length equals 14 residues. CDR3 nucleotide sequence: TGCGCCAGCAGCCAAGGCAAGGGGGAAAGTGAAGCTTTCTTT. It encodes CASSQGKGESEAFF.

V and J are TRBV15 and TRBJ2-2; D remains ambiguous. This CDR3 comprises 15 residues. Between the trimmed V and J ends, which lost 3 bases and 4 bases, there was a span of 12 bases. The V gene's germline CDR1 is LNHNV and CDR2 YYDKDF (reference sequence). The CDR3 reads CATSSERRGTGELFF. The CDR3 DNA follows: TGTGCCACCAGCAGTGAAAGGAGAGGCACCGGGGAGCTGTTTTTT. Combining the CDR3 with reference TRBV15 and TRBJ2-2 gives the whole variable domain DAMVIQNPRYQVTQFGKPVTLSCSQTLNHNVMYWYQQKSSQAPKLLFHYYDKDFNNEADTPDNFQSRRPNTSFCFLDIRSPGLGDTAMYLCATSSERRGTGELFFGEGSRLTVL.

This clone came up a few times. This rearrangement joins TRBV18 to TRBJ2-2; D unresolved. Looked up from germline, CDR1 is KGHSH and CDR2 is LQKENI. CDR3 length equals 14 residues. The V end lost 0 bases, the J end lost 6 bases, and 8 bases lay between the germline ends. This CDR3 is CASSPPSSPGELFF. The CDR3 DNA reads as TGTGCCAGCTCACCACCGTCGAGCCCCGGGGAGCTGTTTTTT.

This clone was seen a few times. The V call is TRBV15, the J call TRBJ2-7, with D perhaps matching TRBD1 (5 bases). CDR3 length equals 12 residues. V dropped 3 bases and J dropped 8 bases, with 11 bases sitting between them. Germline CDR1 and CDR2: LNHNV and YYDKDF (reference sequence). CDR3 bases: TGTGCCACCAGCAGGGGGCCCAGGAAGCAGTACTTC. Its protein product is CATSRGPRKQYF.

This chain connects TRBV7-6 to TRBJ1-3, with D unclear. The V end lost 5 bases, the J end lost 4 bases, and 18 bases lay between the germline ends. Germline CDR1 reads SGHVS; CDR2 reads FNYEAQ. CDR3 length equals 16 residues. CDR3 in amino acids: CASSTGKRSPGNTIYF. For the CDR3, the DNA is TGTGCCAGCAGCACCGGGAAGCGCTCCCCCGGAAACACCATATATTTT.

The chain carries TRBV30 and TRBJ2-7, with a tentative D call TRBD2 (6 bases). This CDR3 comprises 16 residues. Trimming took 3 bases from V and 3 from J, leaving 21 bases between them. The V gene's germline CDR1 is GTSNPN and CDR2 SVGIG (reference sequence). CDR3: CAWRVDLLADVYEQYF. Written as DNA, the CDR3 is TGTGCCTGGAGGGTGGATCTACTAGCCGACGTCTACGAGCAGTACTTC.

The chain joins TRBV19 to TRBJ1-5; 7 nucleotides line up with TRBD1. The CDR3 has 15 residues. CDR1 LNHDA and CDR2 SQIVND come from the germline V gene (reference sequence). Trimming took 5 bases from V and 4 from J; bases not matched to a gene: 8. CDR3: CASSPEGRGNQPQHF. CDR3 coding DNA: TGTGCCAGTAGTCCGGAGGGCAGGGGGAATCAGCCCCAGCATTTT.

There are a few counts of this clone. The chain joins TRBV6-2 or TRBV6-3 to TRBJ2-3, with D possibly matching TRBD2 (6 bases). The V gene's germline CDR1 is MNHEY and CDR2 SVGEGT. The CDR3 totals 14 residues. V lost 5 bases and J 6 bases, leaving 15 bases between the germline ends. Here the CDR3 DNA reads TGTGCCAGCAGTCCCGGACTAAAGGGGGATACGCAGTATTTT. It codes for CASSPGLKGDTQYF.

The CDR3: CASSQDLAENQPQHF. The CDR3 DNA follows: TGTGCCAGCAGCCAAGATTTAGCAGAAAATCAGCCCCAGCATTTT. The gene calls are TRBV3-1 (or the pseudogene TRBV3-2) and TRBJ1-5, with D unclear. Trimming shortened V by 0 bases and J by 4 bases, and 10 bases separated the two germline ends. Germline V gives CDR1 LGHDT, CDR2 YNNKEL (reference sequence). The CDR3 contains 15 residues.

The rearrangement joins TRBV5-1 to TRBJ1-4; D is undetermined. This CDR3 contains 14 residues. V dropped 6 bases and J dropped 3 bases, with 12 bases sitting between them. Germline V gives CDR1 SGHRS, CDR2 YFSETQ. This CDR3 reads CASTSIGPNEKLFF. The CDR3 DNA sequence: TGCGCCAGCACTAGTATAGGTCCTAATGAAAAACTGTTTTTT.

CDR3 amino acids: CASRLTGSNQPQHF. The CDR3 nucleotides read TGTGCCAGCAGGTTGACAGGGAGCAATCAGCCCCAGCATTTT. The rearrangement uses TRBV27 and TRBJ1-5, with TRBD1 matching 7 bases. The CDR3 totals 14 residues. Germline CDR1 reads MNHEY; CDR2 reads SMNVEV (reference sequence). V shed 6 bases, J shed 1 base, and the junction held 3 bases outside the gene matches.

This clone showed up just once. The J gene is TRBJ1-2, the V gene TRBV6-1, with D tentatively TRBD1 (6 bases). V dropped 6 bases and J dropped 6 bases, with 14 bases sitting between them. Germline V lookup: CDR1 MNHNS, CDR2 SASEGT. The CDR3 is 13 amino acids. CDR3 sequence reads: CASREPGVNGYTF. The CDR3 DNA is TGTGCCAGCAGGGAACCAGGGGTCAATGGCTACACCTTC.

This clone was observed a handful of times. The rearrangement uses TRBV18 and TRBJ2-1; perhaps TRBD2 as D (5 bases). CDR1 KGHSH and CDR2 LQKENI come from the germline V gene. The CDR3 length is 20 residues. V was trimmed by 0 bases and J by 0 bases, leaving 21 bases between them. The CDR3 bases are TGTGCCAGCTCACCACCGCTGATAGCCCGGACTGAGAGCTCCTACAATGAGCAGTTCTTC. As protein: CASSPPLIARTESSYNEQFF.

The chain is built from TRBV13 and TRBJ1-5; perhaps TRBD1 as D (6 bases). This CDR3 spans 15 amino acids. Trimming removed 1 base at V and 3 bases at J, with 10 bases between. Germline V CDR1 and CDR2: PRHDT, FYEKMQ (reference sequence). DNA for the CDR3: TGTGCCAGCAGCTTAGACAGGGTGAACAATCAGCCCCAGCATTTT. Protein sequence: CASSLDRVNNQPQHF.

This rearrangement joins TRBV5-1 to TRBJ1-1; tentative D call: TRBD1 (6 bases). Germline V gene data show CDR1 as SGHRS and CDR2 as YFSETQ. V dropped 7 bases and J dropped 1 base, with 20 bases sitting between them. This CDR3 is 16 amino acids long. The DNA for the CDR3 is TGCGCCAGCGCCGACGACTACAGGGCCAAGAACACTGAAGCTTTCTTT. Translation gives CASADDYRAKNTEAFF. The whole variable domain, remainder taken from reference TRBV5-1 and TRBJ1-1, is KAGVTQTPRYLIKTRGQQVTLSCSPISGHRSVSWYQQTPGQGLQFLFEYFSETQRNKGNFPGRFSGRQFSNSRSEMNVSTLELGDSALYLCASADDYRAKNTEAFFGQGTRLTVV.

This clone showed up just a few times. In nucleotides, the CDR3 is TGTGCCAGCAGCTTCGGAGAGTCCTACGAGCAGTACTTC. Translated, it gives CASSFGESYEQYF. This rearrangement joins TRBV7-8 to TRBJ2-7; D is uncertain. V was shortened by 3 bases and J by 1 base, with 7 bases between the two germline ends. From germline, CDR1 is SGHVS and CDR2 FQNEAQ. The CDR3 length is 13 residues.

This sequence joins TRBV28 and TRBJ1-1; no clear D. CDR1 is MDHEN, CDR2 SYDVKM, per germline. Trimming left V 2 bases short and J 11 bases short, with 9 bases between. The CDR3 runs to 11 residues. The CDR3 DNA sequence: TGTGCCAGCAGTTTAAGCGGGTTGGCTTTCTTT. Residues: CASSLSGLAFF.

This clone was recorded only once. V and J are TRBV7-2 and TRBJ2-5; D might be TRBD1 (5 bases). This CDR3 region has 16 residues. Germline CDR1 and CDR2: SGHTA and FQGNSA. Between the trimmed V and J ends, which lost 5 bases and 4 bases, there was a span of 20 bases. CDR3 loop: CASSHKWGFTTETQYF. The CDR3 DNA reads TGTGCCAGCAGCCACAAGTGGGGCTTTACAACAGAGACCCAGTACTTC.

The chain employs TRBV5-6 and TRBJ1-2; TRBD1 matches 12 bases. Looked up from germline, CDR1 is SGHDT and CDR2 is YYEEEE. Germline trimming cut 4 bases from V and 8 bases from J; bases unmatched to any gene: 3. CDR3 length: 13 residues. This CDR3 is CASSRDRGQGYTF. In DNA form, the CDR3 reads TGTGCCAGCAGCAGGGACAGGGGGCAGGGCTACACCTTC.

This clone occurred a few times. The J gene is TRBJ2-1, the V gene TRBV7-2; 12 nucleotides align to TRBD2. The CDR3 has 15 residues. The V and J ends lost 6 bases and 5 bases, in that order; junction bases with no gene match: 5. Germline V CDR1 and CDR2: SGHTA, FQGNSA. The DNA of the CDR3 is TGTGCCAGCAGTTCTAGCGGGGGGGCCCACAATGAGCAGTTCTTC. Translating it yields CASSSSGGAHNEQFF.

The CDR3 nucleotides read TGTGCCAGCAGTTACTCAGGCGGAGACTACCGTCGCGAGCAGTACTTC. As protein: CASSYSGGDYRREQYF. J is TRBJ2-7 and V is TRBV6-2 or TRBV6-3; D may be TRBD2 (5 bases). The CDR3 is made up of 16 amino acids. V lost 0 bases to trimming and J lost 6 bases, with 18 bases between them. Per the germline V gene, CDR1 is MNHEY and CDR2 is SVGEGT.

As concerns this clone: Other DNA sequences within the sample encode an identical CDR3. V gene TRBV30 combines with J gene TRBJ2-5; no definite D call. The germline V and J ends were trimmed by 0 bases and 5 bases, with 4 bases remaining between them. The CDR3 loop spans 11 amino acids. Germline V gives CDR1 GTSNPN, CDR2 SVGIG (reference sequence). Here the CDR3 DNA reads TGTGCCTGGAGTGTCGGGGAGACCCAGTACTTC. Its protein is CAWSVGETQYF. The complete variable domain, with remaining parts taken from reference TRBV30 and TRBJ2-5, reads SQTIHQWPATLVQPVGSPLSLECTVEGTSNPNLYWYRQAAGRGLQLLFYSVGIGQISSEVPQNLSASRPQDRQFILSSKKLLLSDSGFYLCAWSVGETQYFGPGTRLLVL.

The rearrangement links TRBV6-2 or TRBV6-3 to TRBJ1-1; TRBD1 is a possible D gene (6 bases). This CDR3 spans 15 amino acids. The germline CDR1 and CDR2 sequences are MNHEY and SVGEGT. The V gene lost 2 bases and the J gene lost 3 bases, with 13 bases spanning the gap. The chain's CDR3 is CASSYVERGHTEAFF. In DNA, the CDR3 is TGTGCCAGCAGTTACGTAGAGCGGGGGCACACTGAAGCTTTCTTT.

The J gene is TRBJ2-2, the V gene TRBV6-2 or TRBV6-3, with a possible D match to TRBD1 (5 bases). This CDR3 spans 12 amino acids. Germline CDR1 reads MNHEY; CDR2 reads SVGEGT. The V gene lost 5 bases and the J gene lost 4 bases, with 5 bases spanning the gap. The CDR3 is CASSDSTGELFF. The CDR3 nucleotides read TGTGCCAGCAGTGACAGCACCGGGGAGCTGTTTTTT.